These 30 T cell receptor beta chains were all obtained from the same sample, sequenced in a study of liver allograft versus peripheral blood T cells. Study summary: The authors compared T cell receptor repertoires in transplanted livers with recipients' peripheral blood repertoires.

TCRdb recomputed calls from the reads with MiXCR, one row per CDR3 protein. The data hold some 15,000 distinct CDR3 sequences, with 25% to 30% observed a single time. The receptors come from a human patient who had a liver transplant. The T cells may partly be graft donor cells.

In this sample, this clonotype is medium-sized (0.01 to 0.1%). This sequence joins TRBV6-5 and TRBJ1-6, with a tentative D call TRBD1 (6 bases). V was trimmed by 6 bases and J by 10 bases, leaving 16 bases between them. CDR3 size: 14 residues. CDR1 MNHEY and CDR2 SVGAGI come from the germline V gene. The CDR3 region has the DNA TGTGCCAGCAGCCGACAGGCAAGGAGCTCACCCCTCCACTTT. Encoded protein: CASSRQARSSPLHF.

This clonotype showed up just once. A much larger clone sits a single nucleotide away, making a read error possible. The J gene is TRBJ2-5, the V gene TRBV6-5; D not resolved. The germline V gene has CDR1 MNHEY and CDR2 SVGAGI. CDR3 size: 14 residues. CDR3 amino acids: CVSSVGDWEETQYF. The CDR3 nucleotides are TGTGTCAGCAGTGTCGGAGATTGGGAAGAGACCCAGTACTTC.

This clonotype is medium-sized (0.01 to 0.1%). This sequence joins TRBV10-3 and TRBJ1-1, with D unresolved. V lost 0 bases, J lost 1 base, and 6 bases lay in between. This CDR3 spans 14 amino acids. Germline V gives CDR1 ENHRY, CDR2 SYGVKD. CDR3 bases: TGTGCCATCAGTGAGTCGAGAGAGAACACTGAAGCTTTCTTT. This translates into CAISESRENTEAFF.

V is TRBV15 and J is TRBJ2-5, with unresolved D. The CDR3 is 12 residues long. Germline CDR1 and CDR2: LNHNV and YYDKDF (reference sequence). Trimming removed 8 bases from V and 5 bases from J, with 12 bases in between. CDR3 DNA sequence: TGTGCCACCTCGCCGGTCGGGGAGACCCAGTACTTC. It encodes CATSPVGETQYF.

The rearrangement joins TRBV13 to TRBJ1-2; D is unresolved. The germline CDR1 and CDR2 sequences are PRHDT and FYEKMQ (reference sequence). This CDR3 comprises 13 residues. V was cut by 6 bases and J by 4 bases, with 12 bases left in between. The DNA for the CDR3 is TGTGCCAGCAGTTCCGGTTGGATCTATGGCTACACCTTC. Its protein product is CASSSGWIYGYTF.

This sequence joins TRBV7-9 and TRBJ1-1; a weak D match, TRBD1 (6 bases). V gave up 8 bases and J gave up 6 bases, with 19 bases separating them. Per germline, CDR1 SEHNR and CDR2 FQNEAQ (reference sequence). This CDR3 has 14 residues. CDR3: CASGQKGGAAEAFF. The DNA of the CDR3 is TGTGCCAGCGGCCAAAAAGGGGGAGCCGCTGAAGCTTTCTTT. Full variable domain (missing parts from reference TRBV7-9 and TRBJ1-1): DTGVSQNPRHKITKRGQNVTFRCDPISEHNRLYWYRQTLGQGPEFLTYFQNEAQLEKSRLLSDRFSAERPKGSFSTLEIQRTEQGDSAMYLCASGQKGGAAEAFFGQGTRLTVV.

A remark on this clonotype: A read error may be the cause here, since a much bigger clone is one base away. The gene calls are TRBV6-1 and TRBJ1-2; no firm D call. The CDR3 sequence is 12 residues long. Germline V gives CDR1 MNHNS, CDR2 SASEGT. V lost 4 bases and J 7 bases, leaving 10 bases between the germline ends. This CDR3 is CASSGEAAGYTF. The CDR3, as DNA: TGTGCCAGCAGTGGAGAGGCGGCTGGCTACACCTTC.

In this sample, this clonotype is medium-sized. CDR3 in amino acids: CASSLQPGSYNEQFF. The CDR3 DNA reads as TGTGCCAGCTCACTCCAACCAGGTTCCTACAATGAGCAGTTCTTC. The chain couples TRBV18 to TRBJ2-1; D ambiguous. CDR1 and CDR2 (germline): KGHSH, LQKENI. Trimming took off 4 bases at V and 1 base at J, with 11 bases between the two ends. CDR3 length: 15 amino acids. The variable domain in full, with the rest retrieved from reference TRBV18 and TRBJ2-1, is NAGVMQNPRHLVRRRGQEARLRCSPMKGHSHVYWYRQLPEEGLKFMVYLQKENIIDESGMPKERFSAEFPKEGPSILRIQQVVRGDSAAYFCASSLQPGSYNEQFFGPGTRLTVL.

The chain links TRBV19 to TRBJ1-1; D is unresolved. The CDR3 length is 15 residues. V was cut by 1 base and J by 1 base, with 10 bases left in between. Germline loops: CDR1 LNHDA, CDR2 SQIVND (reference sequence). This CDR3 is CASSIAEVSNTEAFF. The DNA of the CDR3 is TGTGCCAGTAGTATAGCAGAGGTTTCGAACACTGAAGCTTTCTTT.

The CDR3 is CASSELRYEQYF. The CDR3 region has the DNA TGTGCCAGCAGTGAATTACGGTACGAGCAGTACTTC. This chain joins TRBV6-1 and TRBJ2-7; D unresolved. This CDR3 spans 12 amino acids. V lost 2 bases and J lost 4, with 6 bases in between. Germline V CDR1 and CDR2: MNHNS, SASEGT.

In its sample, this clonotype was seen many times. This chain connects TRBV19 to TRBJ1-2; 10 bases fit TRBD1. V gave up 9 bases and J gave up 4 bases; unmatched junction bases: 8. Germline V gene data show CDR1 as LNHDA and CDR2 as SQIVND (reference sequence). This CDR3 spans 14 amino acids. CDR3 sequence: CASTGTGVPYGYTF. The CDR3 DNA reads as TGTGCCAGCACCGGGACAGGGGTCCCCTATGGCTACACCTTC.

This clonotype rates as medium-sized. The gene calls are TRBV28 and TRBJ1-2, with 11 bases aligning to TRBD1. Looked up from germline, CDR1 is MDHEN and CDR2 is SYDVKM. V dropped 6 bases and J dropped 5; count of bases not matched to a gene: 11. This CDR3 comprises 16 residues. The CDR3 nucleotides are TGTGCCAGCAGCCCGGACAGGGGGCGCCTGGGGTATGGCTACACCTTC. The encoded protein is CASSPDRGRLGYGYTF.

V gene TRBV6-5 combines with J gene TRBJ1-1, with D possibly being TRBD1 (5 bases). The CDR3 is 12 residues long. From germline, CDR1 is MNHEY and CDR2 SVGAGI. Trimming left V 11 bases short and J 5 bases short, with 15 bases between. The DNA for the CDR3 is TGTGCCGCGGGGGGGGAGGGGACTGAAGCTTTCTTT. It codes for CAAGGEGTEAFF.

By share of the sample, this clonotype is medium-sized. J is TRBJ1-4 and V is TRBV29-1; tentative D call: TRBD1 (5 bases). V gave up 4 bases and J gave up 4 bases, with 10 bases separating them. This CDR3 contains 13 residues. CDR1 SQVTM and CDR2 ANQGSEA come from the germline V gene. The CDR3 DNA reads TGCAGCGTTGGACGACAGAGTAATGAAAAACTGTTTTTT. Protein: CSVGRQSNEKLFF.

Of note for this clonotype: This sequence may be a read error, since a much larger clone differs from it by one base. This chain links TRBV15 with TRBJ1-3; TRBD1 might be the D (6 bases). Per germline, CDR1 LNHNV and CDR2 YYDKDF (reference sequence). This CDR3 is built from 16 residues. CDR3 sequence: CATSRGPGDSGNTMYF. DNA for the CDR3: TGTGCCACCAGCAGAGGCCCAGGGGACTCTGGAAACACCATGTATTTT.

This clonotype was counted ten times or more. The genes are TRBV6-1 and TRBJ2-3; 7 nucleotides line up with TRBD1. The germline V gene has CDR1 MNHNS and CDR2 SASEGT. V lost 5 bases to trimming and J lost 3 bases; unmatched junction nucleotides: 11. There are 16 residues in the CDR3. The CDR3 DNA reads TGTGCCAGCAGTAAGGGGGCGATTGATAGGACAGATACGCAGTATTTT. Amino acids: CASSKGAIDRTDTQYF.

This clonotype has ten or more counts. The chain uses TRBV7-9 and TRBJ2-5; 10 bases align to TRBD2. Losses at the gene ends were 4 bases for V and 4 bases for J; bases not matched to a gene: 9. The CDR3 sequence is 16 residues long. Per germline, CDR1 SEHNR and CDR2 FQNEAQ (reference sequence). CDR3: CASSSSGSGPIETQYF. CDR3 nucleotide sequence: TGTGCCAGCAGCTCTAGCGGGAGCGGGCCCATAGAGACCCAGTACTTC. Drawing the rest from reference TRBV7-9 and TRBJ2-5, the complete variable domain is DTGVSQNPRHKITKRGQNVTFRCDPISEHNRLYWYRQTLGQGPEFLTYFQNEAQLEKSRLLSDRFSAERPKGSFSTLEIQRTEQGDSAMYLCASSSSGSGPIETQYFGPGTRLLVL.

This clonotype is medium-sized by share. The rearrangement uses TRBV7-9 and TRBJ2-2, with 9 positions matching TRBD2. In germline, CDR1 is SEHNR, CDR2 FQNEAQ (reference sequence). The CDR3 contains 16 residues. V gave up 7 bases and J gave up 4 bases; unmatched junction bases: 10. The CDR3 DNA sequence: TGTGCCAGCACCCTTAGGGCGGGAGGGATCACCGGGGAGCTGTTTTTT. As protein: CASTLRAGGITGELFF.

This clonotype occurred once. This chain links TRBV5-6 with TRBJ2-7; either TRBD1 or TRBD2 may fit D (5 bases each). The CDR3 is 14 amino acids. Per the germline V gene, CDR1 is SGHDT and CDR2 is YYEEEE. Trimming took 0 bases from V and 2 from J, leaving 9 bases between them. CDR3 region: CASSLGQGPYEQYF. The CDR3 region has the DNA TGTGCCAGCAGCTTGGGGCAGGGACCCTACGAGCAGTACTTC. The whole variable domain, remainder taken from reference TRBV5-6 and TRBJ2-7, is DAGVTQSPTHLIKTRGQQVTLRCSPKSGHDTVSWYQQALGQGPQFIFQYYEEEERQRGNFPDRFSGHQFPNYSSELNVNALLLGDSALYLCASSLGQGPYEQYFGPGTRLTVT.

This clonotype is categorized as medium-sized. CDR3 sequence reads: CAIRERDRGPNEQFF. CDR3 DNA sequence: TGTGCCATCAGAGAACGGGACAGGGGACCCAATGAGCAGTTCTTC. The chain carries TRBV10-3 and TRBJ2-1; 10 nucleotides align to TRBD1. Germline values: CDR1 ENHRY, CDR2 SYGVKD. Unmatched junction bases numbered 8, after V lost 6 bases and J lost 6 bases. The CDR3 runs to 15 residues.

This clonotype was counted only a few times. V gene TRBV28 combines with J gene TRBJ1-1; TRBD1 matches 8 bases. The CDR3 extends over 15 amino acids. In germline, CDR1 is MDHEN, CDR2 SYDVKM. The junction had 3 bases not matched to a gene; V was cut back by 3 bases and J by 0 bases. The CDR3, as DNA: TGTGCCAGCAGTTTGTTACAGGGGGTGAACACTGAAGCTTTCTTT. Protein: CASSLLQGVNTEAFF.

The V gene is TRBV7-2, the J gene TRBJ2-1; the D gene is possibly TRBD2 (6 bases). Germline values: CDR1 SGHTA, CDR2 FQGNSA. The V end lost 5 bases, the J end lost 1 base, and 18 bases lay between the germline ends. The CDR3 loop spans 17 amino acids. The CDR3 protein is CASSPVTRRGSYNEQFF. In nucleotides, the CDR3 is TGTGCCAGCAGCCCTGTGACTAGGCGGGGTTCCTACAATGAGCAGTTCTTC.

This clonotype was seen a few times. V is TRBV20-1 and J is TRBJ1-6, with D perhaps TRBD1 (6 bases). Trimming shortened V by 7 bases and J by 7 bases, and 17 bases separated the two germline ends. The CDR3 loop spans 14 amino acids. The germline V gene has CDR1 DFQATT and CDR2 SNEGSKA (reference sequence). The CDR3 DNA reads as TGCAGTGTTGGTCAGGGGTTGCAAAATTCACCCCTCCACTTT. It codes for CSVGQGLQNSPLHF.

This clonotype was observed at least ten times. V is TRBV27 and J is TRBJ2-3; no firm D call. Germline CDR1 MNHEY, CDR2 SMNVEV (reference sequence). This CDR3 contains 15 residues. V was pared by 2 bases and J by 2 bases, with 11 bases between. The CDR3, as DNA: TGTGCCAGCAGTTTAAAAGGAGCGCCCACAGATACGCAGTATTTT. Protein sequence: CASSLKGAPTDTQYF.

By sample share, this clonotype is medium-sized. This chain uses TRBV14 with TRBJ2-2; no firm D call. This CDR3 is built from 13 residues. Germline V gene data show CDR1 as SGHDN and CDR2 as FVKESK. Trimming removed 6 bases at V and 2 bases at J, with 7 bases between. CDR3 sequence: CASRKSNTGELFF. The DNA of the CDR3 is TGTGCCAGCAGAAAAAGTAACACCGGGGAGCTGTTTTTT.

The V and J genes are TRBV5-6 and TRBJ2-2; D remains unclear. The CDR3 consists of 15 residues. Trimming shortened V by 7 bases and J by 4 bases, and 17 bases separated the two germline ends. The germline CDR1 and CDR2 sequences are SGHDT and YYEEEE. CDR3 region: CASEVSGGVTGELFF. The CDR3 DNA sequence: TGTGCCAGCGAAGTCTCAGGCGGTGTCACCGGGGAGCTGTTTTTT.

By share, this clonotype counts as medium-sized. V is TRBV19 and J is TRBJ1-1, with D unresolved. Between the trimmed V and J ends, which lost 1 base and 10 bases, there was a span of 16 bases. This CDR3 region has 14 residues. The germline V gene encodes CDR1 LNHDA and CDR2 SQIVND (reference sequence). CDR3 sequence reads: CASSIGTSHMAAFF. DNA for the CDR3: TGTGCCAGTAGTATAGGGACGTCCCACATGGCAGCTTTCTTT. The full variable domain, completed using reference TRBV19 and TRBJ1-1, is DGGITQSPKYLFRKEGQNVTLSCEQNLNHDAMYWYRQDPGQGLRLIYYSQIVNDFQKGDIAEGYSVSREKKESFPLTVTSAQKNPTAFYLCASSIGTSHMAAFFGQGTRLTVV.

In its sample, this clonotype is medium-sized. This sequence joins TRBV24-1 and TRBJ2-5; 12 bases match TRBD2. The germline V gene has CDR1 KGHDR and CDR2 SFDVKD. The V and J ends lost 3 bases and 1 base, in that order; junction bases with no gene match: 5. The CDR3 length is 17 residues. The CDR3 DNA reads as TGTGCCACCAGTGATGCGTCTAGCGGGAGGGCCCAAGAGACCCAGTACTTC. It encodes CATSDASSGRAQETQYF.

This clonotype is labeled medium-sized. V is TRBV15 and J is TRBJ2-5; D may correspond to TRBD1 or TRBD2 (5 bases each). The V and J ends lost 3 bases and 2 bases respectively, with 16 bases between them. This CDR3 spans 16 amino acids. Germline-derived CDR1 and CDR2 are LNHNV and YYDKDF (reference sequence). The CDR3 region has the DNA TGTGCCACCAGCAGGGGACCCCCCACAGGTCAAGAGACCCAGTACTTC. This encodes CATSRGPPTGQETQYF.

The chain employs TRBV10-3 and TRBJ1-1, with a weak D call TRBD1 (6 bases). Germline-derived CDR1 and CDR2 are ENHRY and SYGVKD. This CDR3 is 16 amino acids long. V was shortened by 0 bases and J by 1 base, with 12 bases between the two germline ends. In nucleotides, the CDR3 is TGTGCCATCAGTGAGTCGATGTCAGGGGCGAACACTGAAGCTTTCTTT. Translated: CAISESMSGANTEAFF.